These 32 T cell receptor beta chains came from one sample sequenced in a study of T cells after yellow fever vaccination. TCRdb re-derived calls from the 5' RACE reads in MiXCR, one entry per CDR3 protein. The sample carries 450,000 to 600,000 distinct CDR3 sequences, roughly a sixth recorded once. This material consisted of PBMCs, taken 5 days after the first yellow fever vaccination. These receptors were collected from a man aged 18 to 29 who received the YFV17D yellow fever vaccine.

The V and J genes are TRBV7-2 and TRBJ2-3, with D tentatively TRBD1 or TRBD2 (5 bases each). CDR1 is SGHTA, CDR2 FQGNSA, per germline. The CDR3 is 13 amino acids. Trimming removed 11 bases from V and 0 bases from J, with 12 bases in between. As DNA, the CDR3 is TGTGCCCAAGGGGACCCTAGCACAGATACGCAGTATTTT. Translated, it gives CAQGDPSTDTQYF.

The chain couples TRBV25-1 to TRBJ1-4; possible D gene TRBD1, 6 bases. V lost 8 bases to trimming and J lost 7 bases, with 14 bases between them. Germline V lookup: CDR1 MGHDK, CDR2 SYGVNS. This CDR3 has 13 residues. CDR3 sequence (DNA): TGTGCCAGCCAACAGGGTTTTGGTGAAAAACTGTTTTTT. Protein product: CASQQGFGEKLFF.

The genes are TRBV12-3 or TRBV12-4 and TRBJ2-2, with D possibly matching TRBD1 (6 bases). The CDR3 sequence is 15 residues long. Trimming took off 5 bases at V and 2 bases at J, with 12 bases between the two ends. The CDR3 sequence is CASSQGQANTGELFF. The CDR3 nucleotides are TGTGCCAGCAGTCAGGGGCAGGCCAACACCGGGGAGCTGTTTTTT.

The chain uses TRBV29-1 and TRBJ1-1; no reliable D call. The CDR3 contains 13 residues. V gave up 6 bases and J gave up 7 bases, with 18 bases separating them. Germline lookup yields CDR1 SQVTM and CDR2 ANQGSEA. CDR3 nucleotide sequence: TGCAGCGTCAAGGGAGGCGCTCGGGATGAAGCTTTCTTT. It specifies CSVKGGARDEAFF.

There are a few counts of this clonotype. The chain links TRBV5-6 to TRBJ1-6; D might be TRBD1 (6 bases). Trimming removed 4 bases from V and 4 bases from J, with 12 bases in between. Germline V gene sequence: CDR1 SGHDT, CDR2 YYEEEE. The CDR3 is 15 amino acids. The CDR3, as DNA: TGTGCCAGCAGCCCCGACGGACAGTATAATTCACCCCTCCACTTT. Residues: CASSPDGQYNSPLHF.

This chain uses TRBV5-6 with TRBJ2-5, with D uncertain. Germline CDR1 reads SGHDT; CDR2 reads YYEEEE. The CDR3 spans 16 residues. V gave up 0 bases and J gave up 3 bases, with 15 bases separating them. DNA of the CDR3: TGTGCCAGCAGCTTGGTCGTAACAGTGGGGAAAGAGACCCAGTACTTC. It is translated as CASSLVVTVGKETQYF. Variable domain in full (rest from reference TRBV5-6 and TRBJ2-5): DAGVTQSPTHLIKTRGQQVTLRCSPKSGHDTVSWYQQALGQGPQFIFQYYEEEERQRGNFPDRFSGHQFPNYSSELNVNALLLGDSALYLCASSLVVTVGKETQYFGPGTRLLVL.

The V call is TRBV20-1, the J call TRBJ2-6; D gene uncertain. V lost 0 bases and J lost 1, with 7 bases in between. Germline lookup yields CDR1 DFQATT and CDR2 SNEGSKA (reference sequence). CDR3 length: 15 amino acids. CDR3 residues: CSARDWQSGANVLTF. In DNA form, the CDR3 reads TGCAGTGCTAGAGACTGGCAGTCTGGGGCCAACGTCCTGACTTTC.

This CDR3 reads CASSLPGGKSEKLFF. The CDR3 DNA follows: TGTGCCAGCAGCCTCCCAGGGGGTAAGAGTGAAAAACTGTTTTTT. The V gene is TRBV7-9, the J gene TRBJ1-4; 7 nucleotides match TRBD1. The germline V gene encodes CDR1 SEHNR and CDR2 FQNEAQ (reference sequence). The J segment lost 7 bases and the V segment lost 5 bases, leaving 10 bases of the junction unmatched. The CDR3 runs 15 residues.

This chain uses TRBV27 with TRBJ1-2; 10 nucleotides line up with TRBD1. CDR1 and CDR2 from the germline V gene are MNHEY and SMNVEV (reference sequence). Trimming took 8 bases from V and 4 from J; bases not matched to a gene: 19. The CDR3 loop spans 18 amino acids. CDR3: CASSRHPGQGPLGYGYTF. CDR3 nucleotides: TGTGCCAGCTCACGCCACCCGGGACAGGGGCCGCTTGGCTATGGCTACACCTTC.

The rearrangement joins TRBV5-5 to TRBJ2-6, with D perhaps TRBD1 (6 bases). This CDR3 is built from 13 residues. Trimming removed 3 bases at V and 15 bases at J, with 16 bases between. In germline, CDR1 is SGHKS, CDR2 YYEKEE (reference sequence). The CDR3 here is CASSSRQESPLTF. DNA of the CDR3: TGTGCCAGCAGCTCACGACAGGAGAGCCCCCTGACTTTC.

This clonotype has more than one count but fewer than ten. The chain links TRBV4-3 to TRBJ1-6; 9 bases agree with TRBD1. With 4 bases clipped from V and 10 bases from J, the junction kept 17 bases outside the gene matches. The CDR3 has 18 residues. Germline CDR1 reads LGHNA; CDR2 reads YSLEER. As DNA, the CDR3 is TGCGCCAGCAGCCTAAAGCGTCCGTCGGGACAGGGTGACTCACCCCTCCACTTT. This codes for CASSLKRPSGQGDSPLHF.

The chain joins TRBV18 to TRBJ2-7; D unclear. Germline-derived CDR1 and CDR2 are KGHSH and LQKENI. The V end was cut by 4 bases, the J end by 7 bases, with 11 bases between. This CDR3 region has 12 residues. The CDR3 region has the DNA TGTGCCAGCTCACTCGCGGAGCGTGAGCAGTACTTC. Protein product: CASSLAEREQYF.

The chain is built from TRBV7-3 and TRBJ1-1; D unclear. This CDR3 has 13 amino acids. Trimming stripped 1 base from V and 4 bases from J, with 7 bases between. Germline V CDR1 and CDR2: SGHTA, FQGTGA. The CDR3 region is CASSLSVRTEAFF. CDR3 DNA sequence: TGTGCCAGCAGCTTAAGCGTACGCACTGAAGCTTTCTTT.

For the CDR3, the DNA is TGCGCCAGCAGCTTTCGTTCGGGGGGCCCCTACAATGAGCAGTTCTTC. Its protein product is CASSFRSGGPYNEQFF. This sequence joins TRBV5-1 and TRBJ2-1, with D possibly TRBD2 on 7 matching bases. Trimming left V 2 bases short and J 2 bases short, with 14 bases between. Germline lookup yields CDR1 SGHRS and CDR2 YFSETQ. This CDR3 has 16 amino acids.

This clonotype has ten or more counts. The rearrangement joins TRBV7-9 to TRBJ2-3, with TRBD1 matching 10 bases. The V gene end was trimmed by 3 bases and the J gene end by 5 bases; junction bases not matched to a gene: 2. There are 14 residues in the CDR3. Germline CDR1 and CDR2: SEHNR and FQNEAQ (reference sequence). CDR3 DNA: TGTGCCAGCAGCTTGGGACAGGGGTTAGATACGCAGTATTTT. Translated: CASSLGQGLDTQYF.

In its sample, this clonotype was seen once. The chain joins TRBV12-3 or TRBV12-4 to TRBJ1-6; D might be TRBD1 (5 bases). Trimming shortened V by 9 bases and J by 7 bases, and 16 bases separated the two germline ends. This CDR3 has 14 amino acids. CDR3 nucleotides: TGTGCCAGTCGAGCCGGGACGGTCAATTCACCCCTCCACTTT. Translation gives CASRAGTVNSPLHF.

This clonotype came up a few times. The V call is TRBV20-1, the J call TRBJ2-7, with D perhaps being TRBD1 or TRBD2 (7 bases each). CDR1 is DFQATT and CDR2 is SNEGSKA in the germline V gene (reference sequence). The CDR3 spans 13 residues. This chain's CDR3 is CRAGGTDSYEQYF. In DNA form, the CDR3 reads TGCAGAGCCGGGGGGACAGACTCCTACGAGCAGTACTTC.

This clonotype showed up just a few times. The V call is TRBV29-1, the J call TRBJ1-1, with D hard to call. Germline assignment: CDR1 SQVTM and CDR2 ANQGSEA. The CDR3 contains 13 residues. V was pared by 4 bases and J by 0 bases, with 9 bases between. The CDR3 DNA reads TGCAGCGTTGCGATGCAAATGAACACTGAAGCTTTCTTT. Its translation is CSVAMQMNTEAFF.

This clonotype was counted a few times. V and J are TRBV5-1 and TRBJ2-6; D remains ambiguous. Germline V gene sequence: CDR1 SGHRS, CDR2 YFSETQ. There are 17 residues in the CDR3. V lost 4 bases to trimming and J lost 2 bases, with 16 bases between them. CDR3 sequence reads: CASSTVGQDAGANVLTF. CDR3 in DNA: TGCGCCAGCAGCACCGTGGGCCAGGACGCTGGGGCCAACGTCCTGACTTTC. The complete variable domain, with remaining parts taken from reference TRBV5-1 and TRBJ2-6, reads KAGVTQTPRYLIKTRGQQVTLSCSPISGHRSVSWYQQTPGQGLQFLFEYFSETQRNKGNFPGRFSGRQFSNSRSEMNVSTLELGDSALYLCASSTVGQDAGANVLTFGAGSRLTVL.

In this sample, this clonotype turned up many times. This chain links TRBV5-1 with TRBJ1-1; possible D gene TRBD1, 6 bases. Deletions cut 7 bases from V and 2 bases from J, with 18 bases between. CDR1 and CDR2 (germline): SGHRS, YFSETQ. The CDR3 runs 15 residues. The chain's CDR3 is CASRIRGAGNTEAFF. The CDR3 bases are TGCGCCAGCCGAATCCGGGGGGCTGGAAACACTGAAGCTTTCTTT. Drawing the rest from reference TRBV5-1 and TRBJ1-1, the complete variable domain is KAGVTQTPRYLIKTRGQQVTLSCSPISGHRSVSWYQQTPGQGLQFLFEYFSETQRNKGNFPGRFSGRQFSNSRSEMNVSTLELGDSALYLCASRIRGAGNTEAFFGQGTRLTVV.

This clonotype was counted at least ten times. The chain joins TRBV5-1 to TRBJ2-7, with a tentative D call TRBD2 (6 bases). V was pared by 1 base and J by 2 bases, with 7 bases between. The CDR3 spans 13 residues. Germline CDR1 is SGHRS and CDR2 is YFSETQ. The chain's CDR3 is CASSLWGAYEQYF. Written as DNA, the CDR3 is TGCGCCAGCAGCTTGTGGGGGGCCTACGAGCAGTACTTC.

The chain combines TRBV2 with TRBJ2-5; D ambiguous. Germline V gene sequence: CDR1 SNHLY, CDR2 FYNNEI. The CDR3 contains 11 residues. Deletions cut 8 bases from V and 2 bases from J, with 6 bases between. The CDR3 DNA is TGTGCCAGCGCGCAGCAAGAGACCCAGTACTTC. Its protein is CASAQQETQYF.

The chain uses TRBV18 and TRBJ2-7; D gene ambiguous. The CDR3 consists of 13 residues. Germline assignment: CDR1 KGHSH and CDR2 LQKENI. Trimming took 1 base from V and 4 from J, leaving 8 bases between them. The CDR3 bases are TGTGCCAGCTCACCACACCCGGATTACGAGCAGTACTTC. This translates into CASSPHPDYEQYF.

The V gene is TRBV7-6, the J gene TRBJ1-3; TRBD1 matches 9 bases. The ends lost 5 bases at V and 0 bases at J; junction bases unmatched: 2. Germline V gene sequence: CDR1 SGHVS, CDR2 FNYEAQ. CDR3 length equals 15 residues. The CDR3 region is CASSETGGSGNTIYF. CDR3 sequence (DNA): TGTGCCAGCAGCGAGACAGGGGGCTCTGGAAACACCATATATTTT. Supplemented by reference TRBV7-6 and TRBJ1-3, the full variable domain reads GAGVSQSPRYKVTKRGQDVALRCDPISGHVSLYWYRQALGQGPEFLTYFNYEAQQDKSGLPNDRFSAERPEGSISTLTIQRTEQRDSAMYRCASSETGGSGNTIYFGEGSWLTVV.

This chain connects TRBV7-2 to TRBJ1-1; D might be TRBD1 (5 bases). Germline CDR1 reads SGHTA; CDR2 reads FQGNSA. V lost 5 bases and J lost 3, with 16 bases in between. The CDR3 totals 15 residues. Here the CDR3 reads CASSAYRIPDTEAFF. In nucleotides, the CDR3 is TGTGCCAGCAGCGCATACAGGATCCCCGACACTGAAGCTTTCTTT.

The chain employs TRBV4-3 and TRBJ2-6, with a weak D call TRBD1 (5 bases). Trimming took 2 bases from V and 4 from J, leaving 9 bases between them. The CDR3 extends over 15 amino acids. Germline values: CDR1 LGHNA, CDR2 YSLEER. The CDR3 here is CASSQRGPGANVLTF. The CDR3 DNA reads TGCGCCAGCAGCCAAAGGGGTCCCGGGGCCAACGTCCTGACTTTC.

This clonotype was detected only a few times. The chain uses TRBV6-2 or TRBV6-3 and TRBJ1-5; the D is unclear. CDR1 is MNHEY and CDR2 is SVGEGT in the germline V gene. V was clipped by 6 bases and J by 5 bases, with 14 bases between them. The CDR3 contains 14 residues. The CDR3 DNA sequence: TGTGCCAGCAGACCGGCATGGCGGGATCAGCCCCAGCATTTT. It yields the protein CASRPAWRDQPQHF.

The chain links TRBV18 to TRBJ1-6; the D is unclear. V was clipped by 0 bases and J by 14 bases, with 11 bases between them. Germline V lookup: CDR1 KGHSH, CDR2 LQKENI. This CDR3 spans 13 amino acids. The CDR3 sequence is CASSPPSGKALHF. In DNA, the CDR3 is TGTGCCAGCTCACCACCGAGCGGGAAAGCCCTCCACTTT.

The genes are TRBV29-1 and TRBJ1-6; D perhaps matches TRBD1 (5 bases). The CDR3 contains 15 residues. The ends were cut back, 6 bases at V and 5 bases at J, with 17 bases in the middle. The germline V gene has CDR1 SQVTM and CDR2 ANQGSEA. The CDR3 DNA is TGCAGCGTGTCGATAGGACGAGGGGATAATTCACCCCTCCACTTT. Its protein product is CSVSIGRGDNSPLHF. Full variable domain (rest looked up from reference TRBV29-1 and TRBJ1-6): SAVISQKPSRDICQRGTSLTIQCQVDSQVTMMFWYRQQPGQSLTLIATANQGSEATYESGFVIDKFPISRPNLTFSTLTVSNMSPEDSSIYLCSVSIGRGDNSPLHFGNGTRLTVT.

The chain links TRBV5-1 to TRBJ2-7; 7 nucleotides match TRBD1. Trimming at V came to 0 bases and at J to 5 bases, leaving 5 bases not matched to a gene. The CDR3 has 14 residues. CDR1 and CDR2 from the germline V gene are SGHRS and YFSETQ. Here the CDR3 reads CASSLGQGGDEQYF. CDR3 sequence (DNA): TGCGCCAGCAGCTTGGGACAGGGTGGCGACGAGCAGTACTTC. Variable domain in full (rest from reference TRBV5-1 and TRBJ2-7): KAGVTQTPRYLIKTRGQQVTLSCSPISGHRSVSWYQQTPGQGLQFLFEYFSETQRNKGNFPGRFSGRQFSNSRSEMNVSTLELGDSALYLCASSLGQGGDEQYFGPGTRLTVT.

The V gene is TRBV5-1, the J gene TRBJ2-2; the D is unclear. CDR1 and CDR2 (germline): SGHRS, YFSETQ. Trimming pared 0 bases from V and 1 base from J, leaving 16 bases between. The CDR3 contains 18 residues. Written as DNA, the CDR3 is TGCGCCAGCAGCTTGGCCCCTGGGCAGGCCGAGAACACCGGGGAGCTGTTTTTT. It encodes CASSLAPGQAENTGELFF. Variable domain in full (rest from reference TRBV5-1 and TRBJ2-2): KAGVTQTPRYLIKTRGQQVTLSCSPISGHRSVSWYQQTPGQGLQFLFEYFSETQRNKGNFPGRFSGRQFSNSRSEMNVSTLELGDSALYLCASSLAPGQAENTGELFFGEGSRLTVL.

In this sample, this clonotype turned up a few times. The gene calls are TRBV7-6 and TRBJ2-2; a weak D match, TRBD1 (5 bases). Trimming cost V 2 bases and J 0 bases, with 13 bases left between them. Germline-derived CDR1 and CDR2 are SGHVS and FNYEAQ. This CDR3 comprises 17 residues. This CDR3 is CASSLKGSGTNTGELFF. DNA of the CDR3: TGTGCCAGCAGCTTAAAAGGCTCAGGGACGAACACCGGGGAGCTGTTTTTT.